Sequencing of this TCR beta chain was carried out in a study of control samples from healthy donors and cancer patients. Repertoires were generated with immunoSEQ multiplex PCR, while TCRdb's copy carries only in-frame clones and drops some. The sample contains 130,000 or so clones, roughly 90% of which appear only once. V lost 4 bases, J lost 3 bases, and 16 bases lay in between. The CDR3 has 15 residues. Looked up from germline, CDR1 is WNHNN and CDR2 is SYGVQD (reference sequence). The V and J genes are TRBV10-1 and TRBJ2-7; TRBD2 might be the D (6 bases). The clonotype originates from a man aged 50-60 years in good health. The sequencing sample was made of blood. This CDR3 reads CASSGRLGGNYEQYF. For the CDR3, the DNA is TGCGCCAGCAGTGGACGACTGGGCGGGAACTACGAGCAGTACTTC.